The present T cell receptor (beta chain) was sequenced within a study of CD8 T cells in Susac syndrome. Sequencing of TCR beta was performed on blood CD8+ T cells and on blood CD4+ T cells. Multiple sclerosis controls were treatment-naive patients with stable or active relapsing-remitting disease. This CDR3 is built from 14 residues. In germline, CDR1 is SGHRS, CDR2 YFSETQ. V lost 0 bases and J 8 bases, leaving 12 bases between the germline ends. RNA was extracted with the RNeasy kit, and a quantity of about 0.45 to 1 ug was reverse transcribed using random hexamers. TCRdb re-analysed the immunoSEQ multiplex PCR reads in MiXCR, keeping a single row per CDR3 protein. Of about 180,000 distinct CDR3 sequences listed, around 95% were seen once; the top ten hold 0.093%.

This chain joins TRBV5-1 and TRBJ2-1; D tentatively fits TRBD1 or TRBD2 (5 bases each). Material: CD4+ T cells from PBMCs. This clonotype was obtained from a human donor with multiple sclerosis. The CDR3 is CASSLVEGIDEQFF. The CDR3 DNA follows: TGCGCCAGCAGCTTGGTCGAGGGGATCGATGAGCAGTTCTTC. The whole variable domain, filled in from reference TRBV5-1 and TRBJ2-1, reads KAGVTQTPRYLIKTRGQQVTLSCSPISGHRSVSWYQQTPGQGLQFLFEYFSETQRNKGNFPGRFSGRQFSNSRSEMNVSTLELGDSALYLCASSLVEGIDEQFFGPGTRLTVL.